The T cell receptor beta chain described here comes from a study of control samples from healthy donors and cancer patients. Sequencing was performed with immunoSEQ multiplex PCR; in TCRdb, only in-frame clones are kept and a portion is missing. The sample shows some 76,000 clones, roughly 89% of them seen only once. Trimming removed 1 base at V and 0 bases at J, with 21 bases between. There are 18 residues in the CDR3. Germline V CDR1 and CDR2: GTSNPN, SVGIG (reference sequence). The TCR sequence derives from a man aged 55 to 70 with lung cancer. Sequencing was performed on PBMCs. The J gene is TRBJ1-1, the V gene TRBV30; D may be TRBD1 (5 bases). The CDR3 protein is CAWSASAGQRGMNTEAFF. The CDR3 DNA sequence: TGTGCCTGGAGTGCCTCAGCAGGTCAAAGGGGAATGAACACTGAAGCTTTCTTT.